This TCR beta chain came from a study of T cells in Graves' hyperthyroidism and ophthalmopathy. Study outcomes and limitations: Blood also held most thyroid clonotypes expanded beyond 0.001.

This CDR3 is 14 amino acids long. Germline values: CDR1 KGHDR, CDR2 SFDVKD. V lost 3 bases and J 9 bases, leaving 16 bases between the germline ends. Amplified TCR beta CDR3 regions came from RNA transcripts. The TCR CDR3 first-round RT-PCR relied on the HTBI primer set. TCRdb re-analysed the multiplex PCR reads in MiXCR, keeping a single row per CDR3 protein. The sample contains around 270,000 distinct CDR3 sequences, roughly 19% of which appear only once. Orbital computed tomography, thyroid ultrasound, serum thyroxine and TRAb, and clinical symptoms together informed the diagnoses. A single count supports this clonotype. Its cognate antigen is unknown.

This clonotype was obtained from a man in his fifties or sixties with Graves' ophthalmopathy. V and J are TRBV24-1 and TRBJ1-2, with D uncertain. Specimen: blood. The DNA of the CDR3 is TGTGCCACCAGTGATCCGGGTGAATTGGTTAGCTACACCTTC. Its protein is CATSDPGELVSYTF.